This T cell receptor (beta chain) was identified in a study of cytomegalovirus exposure and HLA in healthy donors. This CDR3 contains 15 residues. Between the trimmed V and J ends, which lost 0 bases and 5 bases, there was a span of 14 bases. Germline loops: CDR1 SGHRS, CDR2 YFSETQ. Study results and caveats: It was confirmed in vitro that a few of the CMV-associated chains were specific for CMV antigens. Previous analysis showed most TCR beta V segments were productive about 87% or about 30% of the time. Most TCRs appeared rarely, but some public TCRs recurred in many donors.

On this clone itself: Its specificity is not known.

Researchers ran the PCR with 60 Vbeta and 13 Jbeta primers. The method was immunoSEQ multiplex PCR; TCRdb's version includes in-frame clones alone and lacks a portion of them. This table holds roughly 110,000 clones, 65% to 75% found once. The TCR sequence derives from a woman between 40 and 55 years old in good health and CMV-seropositive. V usage is TRBV5-1 and J usage is TRBJ2-5; D may be TRBD1 (6 bases). Sequencing was carried out using PBMCs. The CDR3 DNA reads as TGCGCCAGCAGCTTGGATGGACAGTTCGGGGAGACCCAGTACTTC. Translation gives CASSLDGQFGETQYF.